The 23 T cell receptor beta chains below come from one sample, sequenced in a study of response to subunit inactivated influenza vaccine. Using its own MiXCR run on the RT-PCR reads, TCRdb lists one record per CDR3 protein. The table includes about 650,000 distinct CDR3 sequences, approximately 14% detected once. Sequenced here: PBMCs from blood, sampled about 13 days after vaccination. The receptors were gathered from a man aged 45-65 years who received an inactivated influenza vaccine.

The CDR3 protein is CSARDVTGSSYEQYF. DNA of the CDR3: TGCAGTGCTAGAGATGTGACAGGGAGCTCCTACGAGCAGTACTTC. The rearrangement links TRBV20-1 to TRBJ2-7; TRBD1 matches at 7 bases. This CDR3 has 15 amino acids. V trimming: 0 bases; J trimming: 0 bases; junction bases outside the gene matches: 5. The V gene's germline CDR1 is DFQATT and CDR2 SNEGSKA (reference sequence).

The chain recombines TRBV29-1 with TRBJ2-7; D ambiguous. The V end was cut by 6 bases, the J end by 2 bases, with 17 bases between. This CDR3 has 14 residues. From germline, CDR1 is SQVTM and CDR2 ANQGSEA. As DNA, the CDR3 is TGCAGCGTCAAGATCGTTTCACCCACCTACGAGCAGTACTTC. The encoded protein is CSVKIVSPTYEQYF.

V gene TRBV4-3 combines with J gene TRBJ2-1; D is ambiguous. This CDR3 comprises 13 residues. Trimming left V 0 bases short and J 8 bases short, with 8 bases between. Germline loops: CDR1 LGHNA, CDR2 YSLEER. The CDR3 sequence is CASSQDRRYEQFF. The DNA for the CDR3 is TGCGCCAGCAGCCAAGATCGACGGTATGAGCAGTTCTTC.

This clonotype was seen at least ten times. The DNA of the CDR3 is TGTGCCAGCAGTTACTCGAGGACTAGCGGGGCGCGTGGGCAGTTCTTC. Translation gives CASSYSRTSGARGQFF. The chain is built from TRBV6-5 and TRBJ2-1, with 12 bases lining up with TRBD2. Trimming removed 0 bases from V and 12 bases from J; junction bases left unmatched: 9. Germline CDR1 MNHEY, CDR2 SVGAGI. This CDR3 region has 16 residues.

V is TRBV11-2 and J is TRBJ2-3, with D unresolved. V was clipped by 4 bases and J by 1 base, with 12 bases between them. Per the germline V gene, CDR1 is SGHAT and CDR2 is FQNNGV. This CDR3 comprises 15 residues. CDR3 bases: TGTGCCAGCAGCTCTAGTGGGATACGCACAGATACGCAGTATTTT. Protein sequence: CASSSSGIRTDTQYF.

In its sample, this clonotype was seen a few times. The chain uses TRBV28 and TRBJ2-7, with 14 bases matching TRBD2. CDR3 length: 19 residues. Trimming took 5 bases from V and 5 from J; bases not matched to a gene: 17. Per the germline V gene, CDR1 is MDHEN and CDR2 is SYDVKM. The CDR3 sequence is CASSRNSIGTSGRRNEQYF. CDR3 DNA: TGTGCCAGCAGTCGAAATTCTATCGGGACTAGCGGGAGACGGAACGAGCAGTACTTC.

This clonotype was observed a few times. Here the CDR3 reads CSARTGVGNQPQHF. CDR3 DNA: TGCAGTGCTAGGACAGGGGTGGGCAATCAGCCCCAGCATTTT. The chain is built from TRBV20-1 and TRBJ1-5, with 8 bases matching TRBD1. Germline V lookup: CDR1 DFQATT, CDR2 SNEGSKA (reference sequence). Losses at the gene ends were 3 bases for V and 2 bases for J; bases not matched to a gene: 3. This CDR3 contains 14 residues.

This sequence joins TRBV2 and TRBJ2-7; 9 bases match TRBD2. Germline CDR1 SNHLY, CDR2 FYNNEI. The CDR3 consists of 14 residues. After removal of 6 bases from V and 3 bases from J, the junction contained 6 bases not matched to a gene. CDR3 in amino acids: CASRESGGFYEQYF. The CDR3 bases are TGTGCCAGCAGGGAGAGCGGGGGGTTCTACGAGCAGTACTTC.

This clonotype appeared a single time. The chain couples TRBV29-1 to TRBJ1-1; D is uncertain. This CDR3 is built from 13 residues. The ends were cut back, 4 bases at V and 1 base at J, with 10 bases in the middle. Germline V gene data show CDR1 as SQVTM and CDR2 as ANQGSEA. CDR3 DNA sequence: TGCAGCGTTGCAAGGGCCAGGAACACTGAAGCTTTCTTT. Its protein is CSVARARNTEAFF.

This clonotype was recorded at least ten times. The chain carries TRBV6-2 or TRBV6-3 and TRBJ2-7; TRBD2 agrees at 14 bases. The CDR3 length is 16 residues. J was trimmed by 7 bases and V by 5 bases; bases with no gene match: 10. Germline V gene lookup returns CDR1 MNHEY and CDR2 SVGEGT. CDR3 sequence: CASSQLSGTSGREQYF. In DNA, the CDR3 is TGTGCCAGCAGTCAGTTGTCCGGGACTAGCGGGAGAGAGCAGTACTTC.

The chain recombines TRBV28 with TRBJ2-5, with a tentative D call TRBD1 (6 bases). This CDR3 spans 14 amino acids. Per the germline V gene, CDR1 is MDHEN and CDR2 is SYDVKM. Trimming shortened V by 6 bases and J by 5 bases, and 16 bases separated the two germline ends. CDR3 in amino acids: CASSPGQPGETQYF. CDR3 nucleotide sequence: TGTGCCAGCAGCCCAGGACAGCCGGGGGAGACCCAGTACTTC.

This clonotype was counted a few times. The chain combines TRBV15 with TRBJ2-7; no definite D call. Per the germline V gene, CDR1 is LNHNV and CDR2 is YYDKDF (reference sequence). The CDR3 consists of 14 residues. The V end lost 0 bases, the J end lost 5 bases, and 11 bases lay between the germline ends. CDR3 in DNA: TGTGCCACCAGCAGAGATGGAACGGACGACGAGCAGTACTTC. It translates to CATSRDGTDDEQYF.

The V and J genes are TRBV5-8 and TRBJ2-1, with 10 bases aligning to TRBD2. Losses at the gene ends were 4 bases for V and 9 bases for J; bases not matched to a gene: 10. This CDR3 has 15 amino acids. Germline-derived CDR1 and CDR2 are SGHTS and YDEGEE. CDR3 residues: CASSPPGLAFREQFF. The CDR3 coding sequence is TGTGCCAGCAGCCCACCGGGACTAGCGTTTCGTGAGCAGTTCTTC.

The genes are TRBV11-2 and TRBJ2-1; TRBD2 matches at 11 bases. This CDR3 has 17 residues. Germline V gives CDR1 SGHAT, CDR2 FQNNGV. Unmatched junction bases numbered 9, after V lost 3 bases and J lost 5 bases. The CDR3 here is CASSFFTSGGKDNEQFF. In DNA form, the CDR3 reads TGTGCCAGCAGCTTTTTTACTAGCGGGGGAAAAGACAATGAGCAGTTCTTC.

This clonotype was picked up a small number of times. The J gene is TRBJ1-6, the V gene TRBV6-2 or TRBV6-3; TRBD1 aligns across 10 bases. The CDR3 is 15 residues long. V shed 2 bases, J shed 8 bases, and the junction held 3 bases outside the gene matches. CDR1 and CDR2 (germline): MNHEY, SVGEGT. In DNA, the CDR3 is TGTGCCAGCAGTTACCGGACAGGGGGTTATTCACCCCTCCACTTT. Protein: CASSYRTGGYSPLHF.

Here the CDR3 reads CASSLTPELAKNIQYF. CDR3 nucleotide sequence: TGTGCCAGCAGCTTAACACCAGAACTAGCCAAAAACATTCAGTACTTC. The rearrangement uses TRBV7-3 and TRBJ2-4; no definite D call. Germline V gives CDR1 SGHTA, CDR2 FQGTGA. Trimming left V 0 bases short and J 0 bases short, with 9 bases between. CDR3 length: 16 amino acids.

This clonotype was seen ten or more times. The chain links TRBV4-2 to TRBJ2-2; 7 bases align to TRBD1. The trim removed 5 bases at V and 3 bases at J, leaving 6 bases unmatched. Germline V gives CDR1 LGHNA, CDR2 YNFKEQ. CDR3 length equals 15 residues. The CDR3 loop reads CASSKRQGDTGELFF. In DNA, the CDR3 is TGTGCCAGCAGCAAACGACAGGGCGACACCGGGGAGCTGTTTTTT.

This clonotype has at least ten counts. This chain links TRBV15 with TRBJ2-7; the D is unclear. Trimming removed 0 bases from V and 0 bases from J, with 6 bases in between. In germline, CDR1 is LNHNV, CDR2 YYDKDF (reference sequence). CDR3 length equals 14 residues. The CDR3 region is CATSREDGSYEQYF. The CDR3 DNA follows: TGTGCCACCAGCAGAGAGGACGGCTCCTACGAGCAGTACTTC.

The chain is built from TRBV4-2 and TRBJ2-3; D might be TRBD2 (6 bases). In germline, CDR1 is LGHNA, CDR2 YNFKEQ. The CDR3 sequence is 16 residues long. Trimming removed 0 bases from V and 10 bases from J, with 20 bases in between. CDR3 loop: CASSQDFAGTPYSQYF. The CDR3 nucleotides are TGTGCCAGCAGCCAAGATTTTGCTGGGACTCCCTATTCGCAGTATTTT.

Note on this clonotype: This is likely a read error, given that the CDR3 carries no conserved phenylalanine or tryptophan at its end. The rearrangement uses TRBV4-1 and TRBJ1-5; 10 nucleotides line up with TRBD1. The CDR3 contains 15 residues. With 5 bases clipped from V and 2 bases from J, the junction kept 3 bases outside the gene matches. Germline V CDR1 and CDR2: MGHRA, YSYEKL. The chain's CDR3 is CASSWDRGGNQPQHL. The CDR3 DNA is TGCGCCAGCAGCTGGGACAGGGGAGGCAATCAGCCCCAGCATCTT.

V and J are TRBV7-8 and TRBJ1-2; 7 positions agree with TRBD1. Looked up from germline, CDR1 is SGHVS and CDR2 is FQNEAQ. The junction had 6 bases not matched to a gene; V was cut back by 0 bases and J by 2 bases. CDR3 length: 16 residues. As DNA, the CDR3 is TGTGCCAGCAGCTTAGCTCACAGGGGAACCAACTATGGCTACACCTTC. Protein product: CASSLAHRGTNYGYTF.

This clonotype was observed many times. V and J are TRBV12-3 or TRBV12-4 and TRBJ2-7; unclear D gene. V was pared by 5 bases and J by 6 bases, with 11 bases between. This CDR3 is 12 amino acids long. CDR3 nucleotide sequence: TGTGCCAGCAGTGTATTGCCCTTCGAGCAGTACTTC. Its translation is CASSVLPFEQYF.

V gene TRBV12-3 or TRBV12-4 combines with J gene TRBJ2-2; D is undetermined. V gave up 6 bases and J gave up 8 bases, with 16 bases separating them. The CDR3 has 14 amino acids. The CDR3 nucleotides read TGTGCCAGCAGGACGGACCTTGCAGCGGGGGAGCTGTTTTTT. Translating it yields CASRTDLAAGELFF.